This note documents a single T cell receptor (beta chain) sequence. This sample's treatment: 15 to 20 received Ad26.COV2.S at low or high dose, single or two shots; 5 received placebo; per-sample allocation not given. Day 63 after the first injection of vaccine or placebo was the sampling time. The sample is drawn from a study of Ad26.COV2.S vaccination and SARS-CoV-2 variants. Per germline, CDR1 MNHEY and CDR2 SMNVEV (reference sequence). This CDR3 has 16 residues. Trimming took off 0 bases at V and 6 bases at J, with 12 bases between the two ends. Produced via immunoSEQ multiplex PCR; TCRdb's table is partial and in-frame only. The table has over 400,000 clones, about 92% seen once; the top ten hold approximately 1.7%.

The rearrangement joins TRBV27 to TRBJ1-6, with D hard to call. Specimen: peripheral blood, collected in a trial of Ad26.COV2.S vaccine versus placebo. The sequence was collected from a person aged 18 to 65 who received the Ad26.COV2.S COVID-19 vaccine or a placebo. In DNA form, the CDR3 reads TGTGCCAGCAGTTTATCCCCTAGTAGGGTTAATTCACCCCTCCACTTT. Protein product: CASSLSPSRVNSPLHF.